This entry is about one T cell receptor beta chain. Methods used by the authors: From reference gene primer amplification, estimates of nucleated cell counts were derived. TCRdb keeps only in-frame clones here, not all; method: immunoSEQ multiplex PCR. V and J calls and clone size are given by that table; D and trimming were obtained from the DNA. This table has about 50,000 clones, less than 90% appearing once. The data were taken from a study of blood T cell repertoires in COVID-19. Across the whole study: T cells, B-cell-depleted T cells, or PBMCs supplied cDNA or gDNA.

Germline assignment: CDR1 MNHEY and CDR2 SMNVEV (reference sequence). The CDR3 spans 16 residues. V was shortened by 2 bases and J by 6 bases, with 20 bases between the two germline ends. Sequencing was carried out using peripheral blood. The TCR comes from a human donor in a cohort sampled during active COVID-19. This rearrangement joins TRBV27 to TRBJ2-7; a possible D gene is TRBD2 (6 bases). CDR3 sequence (DNA): TGTGCCAGCAGTTTAGGGAGGCTACTCTTTGGGGCCGAGCAGTACTTC. Translating gives CASSLGRLLFGAEQYF.